One and the same sample provided the 24 T cell receptor beta chains below, sequenced in a study of T cell responses to AZD1222 COVID-19 vaccine. The repertoire was sequenced with immunoSEQ multiplex PCR; TCRdb's copy has only in-frame clones and lacks some. The sample has around 160,000 clones; approximately 90% are singletons. The material sequenced was peripheral blood, taken on day 0 of AZD1222 vaccination. The receptor source for this set is an adult in good health.

The chain has TRBV4-3 and TRBJ1-2; 7 bases agree with TRBD1. The CDR3 is 15 amino acids. Germline-derived CDR1 and CDR2 are LGHNA and YSLEER. Trimming removed 0 bases from V and 5 bases from J; junction bases left unmatched: 6. Written as DNA, the CDR3 is TGCGCCAGCAGCCAAGAATTCAGGGGGAGATATGGCTACACCTTC. Protein product: CASSQEFRGRYGYTF.

The V and J genes are TRBV2 and TRBJ1-4; 7 bases map to TRBD1. The germline gives CDR1 SNHLY, CDR2 FYNNEI. Losses at the gene ends were 6 bases for V and 6 bases for J; bases not matched to a gene: 4. CDR3 length equals 13 residues. The CDR3 DNA is TGTGCCAGCAGCCGGGACAGATATGAAAAACTGTTTTTT. Its translation: CASSRDRYEKLFF.

The V call is TRBV5-1, the J call TRBJ2-7; TRBD2 might be the D (6 bases). Between the trimmed V and J ends, which lost 2 bases and 0 bases, there was a span of 15 bases. The germline gives CDR1 SGHRS, CDR2 YFSETQ. This CDR3 spans 16 amino acids. The DNA for the CDR3 is TGCGCCAGCAGCTTAATAGGAGGGACCTACTCCTACGAGCAGTACTTC. It translates to CASSLIGGTYSYEQYF.

This clone was observed a single time. J is TRBJ1-3 and V is TRBV29-1; D gene unclear. Germline CDR1 is SQVTM and CDR2 is ANQGSEA. This CDR3 has 11 amino acids. V was clipped by 3 bases and J by 4 bases, with 4 bases between them. The CDR3 spells CSVDRGNTIYF. For the CDR3, the DNA is TGCAGCGTTGACAGGGGAAACACCATATATTTT.

The CDR3 sequence: CASSQRAYTEAFF. The CDR3 DNA reads as TGTGCCAGCAGTCAGCGGGCATACACTGAAGCTTTCTTT. V usage is TRBV27 and J usage is TRBJ1-1, with D unresolved. The length of the CDR3 is 13 residues. V was trimmed by 5 bases and J by 3 bases, leaving 10 bases between them. Per germline, CDR1 MNHEY and CDR2 SMNVEV (reference sequence).

V is TRBV5-1 and J is TRBJ2-2; 10 nucleotides align to TRBD1. The CDR3 is 20 residues long. J gave up 5 bases and V 2 bases, and 18 bases lay outside the gene matches. The germline gives CDR1 SGHRS, CDR2 YFSETQ. The CDR3 is CASSFPRDRGPLRGTGELFF. The CDR3 DNA is TGCGCCAGCAGCTTTCCCCGGGACAGGGGCCCACTACGAGGAACCGGGGAGCTGTTTTTT.

The chain is built from TRBV3-1 (or the pseudogene TRBV3-2) and TRBJ1-2; D ambiguous. The germline V gene has CDR1 LGHDT and CDR2 YNNKEL (reference sequence). Trimming took 2 bases from V and 8 from J, leaving 15 bases between them. The CDR3 is 14 amino acids. The CDR3 DNA follows: TGTGCCAGCAGCCAACGGGCGGGTTCGGAGGGCTACACCTTC. Encoded protein: CASSQRAGSEGYTF.

This clone was detected once. The chain couples TRBV7-2 to TRBJ2-1; D is perhaps TRBD1 (5 bases). From germline, CDR1 is SGHTA and CDR2 FQGNSA. CDR3 size: 15 residues. Trimming removed 5 bases from V and 2 bases from J, with 13 bases in between. CDR3 in amino acids: CASSPFKGPYNEQFF. The DNA of the CDR3 is TGTGCCAGCAGCCCCTTTAAGGGGCCCTACAATGAGCAGTTCTTC.

The rearrangement links TRBV7-9 to TRBJ1-1; D not certain. V shed 0 bases and J shed 1 base, with 9 bases lying between them. Germline-derived CDR1 and CDR2 are SEHNR and FQNEAQ (reference sequence). The CDR3 contains 15 residues. This CDR3 is CASSLAAGANTEAFF. For the CDR3, the DNA is TGTGCCAGCAGCTTAGCGGCAGGTGCGAACACTGAAGCTTTCTTT.

The chain couples TRBV18 to TRBJ2-2; D remains unclear. Germline V gene data show CDR1 as KGHSH and CDR2 as LQKENI. The CDR3 spans 11 residues. CDR3 amino acids: CDQALPGELFF. CDR3 nucleotides: TGTGACCAGGCGCTACCCGGGGAGCTGTTTTTT.

In this sample, this clone turned up once. This chain links TRBV3-1 (or the pseudogene TRBV3-2) with TRBJ1-5; D not certain. Germline V gene data show CDR1 as LGHDT and CDR2 as YNNKEL (reference sequence). V was cut by 4 bases and J by 2 bases, with 15 bases left in between. CDR3 length equals 16 residues. DNA of the CDR3: TGTGCCAGCAGCCCGTCCGGAGGCAGGCGCAATCAGCCCCAGCATTTT. The encoded protein is CASSPSGGRRNQPQHF.

The chain has TRBV10-2 and TRBJ2-5; the D gene could be TRBD1 or TRBD2 (6 bases each). The germline V and J ends were trimmed by 3 bases and 9 bases, with 14 bases remaining between them. Per the germline V gene, CDR1 is WSHSY and CDR2 is SAAADI. The CDR3 is made up of 13 amino acids. For the CDR3, the DNA is TGCGCCAGCAGTGAAGGGGGGCTCACGGCCCAGTACTTC. Its translation is CASSEGGLTAQYF.

The chain combines TRBV6-5 with TRBJ2-5; D possibly corresponds to TRBD1 (6 bases). V lost 6 bases and J 2 bases, leaving 10 bases between the germline ends. CDR1 and CDR2 from the germline V gene are MNHEY and SVGAGI. The CDR3 runs to 13 residues. The CDR3 nucleotides are TGTGCCAGCAGCCGGACAGAGCAAGAGACCCAGTACTTC. This sequence encodes CASSRTEQETQYF.

This chain uses TRBV9 with TRBJ2-2; 9 positions agree with TRBD2. The length of the CDR3 is 17 residues. V lost 3 bases and J lost 3; bases outside the gene matches: 9. The germline V gene has CDR1 SGDLS and CDR2 YYNGEE. DNA for the CDR3: TGTGCCAGCAGCGCCACTGGGCGGGGGGGCTACACCGGGGAGCTGTTTTTT. Its translation: CASSATGRGGYTGELFF.

This sequence joins TRBV18 and TRBJ2-3; 11 bases match TRBD2. Germline CDR1 KGHSH, CDR2 LQKENI. Losses at the gene ends were 2 bases for V and 1 base for J; bases not matched to a gene: 5. The CDR3 extends over 17 amino acids. The CDR3 loop is CASSPKTSGAGTDTQYF. CDR3 in DNA: TGTGCCAGCTCACCAAAGACTAGCGGGGCGGGCACAGATACGCAGTATTTT.

The gene calls are TRBV6-5 and TRBJ1-2; possible D gene TRBD1, 6 bases. V lost 0 bases and J 3 bases, leaving 14 bases between the germline ends. This CDR3 spans 16 amino acids. Germline loops: CDR1 MNHEY, CDR2 SVGAGI. CDR3 coding DNA: TGTGCCAGCAGTTACTCGAAGACAGGCTCTGACTATGGCTACACCTTC. It is translated as CASSYSKTGSDYGYTF.

This chain joins TRBV5-1 and TRBJ2-1, with D uncertain. CDR3 length: 13 residues. Germline assignment: CDR1 SGHRS and CDR2 YFSETQ. The V end lost 3 bases, the J end lost 4 bases, and 8 bases lay between the germline ends. CDR3 residues: CASSWPSYNEQFF. CDR3 DNA: TGCGCCAGCAGCTGGCCCTCGTACAATGAGCAGTTCTTC.

The V call is TRBV18, the J call TRBJ2-7; 13 bases match TRBD2. This CDR3 comprises 20 residues. Trimming took 5 bases from V and 3 from J; bases not matched to a gene: 19. The V gene's germline CDR1 is KGHSH and CDR2 LQKENI. CDR3 bases: TGTGCCAGCTCAGTCGGACTAGCGGGGGTCCAAAGCAGGTCCCTCTACGAGCAGTACTTC. This codes for CASSVGLAGVQSRSLYEQYF.

The V and J genes are TRBV7-8 and TRBJ2-2, with 12 nucleotides matching TRBD2. V shed 6 bases, J shed 2 bases, and the junction held 19 bases outside the gene matches. The germline gives CDR1 SGHVS, CDR2 FQNEAQ. The CDR3 loop spans 21 amino acids. The chain's CDR3 is CASRFPVASGGAEPNTGELFF. The CDR3 bases are TGTGCCAGCAGATTCCCCGTAGCTAGCGGGGGGGCCGAACCAAACACCGGGGAGCTGTTTTTT.

This chain uses TRBV27 with TRBJ1-5, with a possible D match to TRBD1 (5 bases). The V gene's germline CDR1 is MNHEY and CDR2 SMNVEV (reference sequence). The CDR3 contains 14 residues. With 3 bases removed from V and 4 bases from J, the gap between germline ends came to 10 bases. CDR3 coding DNA: TGTGCCAGCAGTTTTGGGGCCCGGAATCAGCCCCAGCATTTT. It encodes CASSFGARNQPQHF.

This clone qualifies as medium-sized. This chain connects TRBV6-4 to TRBJ2-3; a possible D gene is TRBD1 (7 bases). There are 15 residues in the CDR3. V was pared by 2 bases and J by 4 bases, with 13 bases between. Germline loops: CDR1 MRHNA, CDR2 SNTAGT. The CDR3 protein is CASSDIGGGADTQYF. The CDR3 region has the DNA TGTGCCAGCAGTGACATAGGAGGGGGCGCAGATACGCAGTATTTT.

The V gene is TRBV6-5, the J gene TRBJ2-2, with D perhaps TRBD2 (5 bases). This CDR3 contains 13 residues. Germline CDR1 is MNHEY and CDR2 is SVGAGI. Trimming shortened V by 4 bases and J by 5 bases, and 8 bases separated the two germline ends. The DNA for the CDR3 is TGTGCCAGCAGTTTCCGGGAAACCGGGGAGCTGTTTTTT. As protein: CASSFRETGELFF.

The genes are TRBV19 and TRBJ1-3; D might be TRBD1 (6 bases). CDR3 length: 15 amino acids. Germline V gives CDR1 LNHDA, CDR2 SQIVND (reference sequence). The ends were cut back, 0 bases at V and 8 bases at J, with 14 bases in the middle. CDR3 DNA sequence: TGTGCCAGTAGTATAGAACGGGACACCGTGGACACCATATATTTT. Protein sequence: CASSIERDTVDTIYF.

Remarks on this clone: Other DNA sequences from this sample encode an identical CDR3 as well. CDR3 residues: CASSLYNTGELFF. Written as DNA, the CDR3 is TGTGCCAGCAGCTTGTACAACACCGGGGAGCTGTTTTTT. The rearrangement uses TRBV11-1 and TRBJ2-2; D remains unclear. CDR1 is SGHAT, CDR2 FQDESV, per germline (reference sequence). The CDR3 sequence is 13 residues long. Between the trimmed V and J ends, which lost 3 bases and 2 bases, there was a span of 4 bases.